Listed below are T cell receptor beta chains from one sample, sequenced in a study of cytomegalovirus exposure and HLA in healthy donors. Repertoires were generated with immunoSEQ multiplex PCR, while TCRdb's copy carries only in-frame clones and drops some. The profile shows 150,000 to 200,000 clones, more than 70% of them singletons. The sequencing sample was made of PBMCs. Receptors were obtained from a young man in good health and CMV-seropositive. The CDR3 runs from the conserved cysteine through the conserved F or W. A D gene is named only where the DNA matches it firmly. Expanded clones get a size class; other rows say once, few or many, or leave the size out.

d_call,clone_size,v_call,j_call,cdr3_nt,cdr3_aa
TRBD1,.,TRBV6-4,TRBJ2-1,TGTGCCAGCACATCCGCGTCAGGGGGTGACGAGCAGTTCTTC,CASTSASGGDEQFF
.,.,TRBV4-3,TRBJ1-2,TGCGCCAGCAGCCAAGTGGGGGGAACTACTGGTGGCTACACCTTC,CASSQVGGTTGGYTF
.,few,TRBV10-3,TRBJ2-5,TGTGCCATCAGTGAATCCGGGGGAGAGACCCAGTACTTC,CAISESGGETQYF
.,.,TRBV21-1,TRBJ1-2,TGTGCCAGCAGCCCCTCCGACAGGACCTATGGCTACACCTTC,CASSPSDRTYGYTF
TRBD1,.,TRBV19,TRBJ2-7,TGTGCCAGTAGTCAGGGGGTCACCACCTACGAGCAGTACTTC,CASSQGVTTYEQYF
TRBD1,.,TRBV6-4,TRBJ1-2,TGTGCCAGCAGTGACTCCCCGACAGGGGATGGCTATGGCTACACCTTC,CASSDSPTGDGYGYTF
TRBD2,.,TRBV5-3,TRBJ2-5,TGTGCCAGAAGCCCACCTGTACTAGCGGGGGGACACCAAGAGACCCAGTACTTC,CARSPPVLAGGHQETQYF
.,.,TRBV4-3,TRBJ1-1,TGCGCCAGCAGCCGAAACAGGAACACTGAAGCTTTCTTT,CASSRNRNTEAFF
TRBD2,few,TRBV7-3,TRBJ2-2,TGTGCCAGCAGCCACGGACTAGATTTTACCGGGGAGCTGTTTTTT,CASSHGLDFTGELFF
TRBD1,.,TRBV4-3,TRBJ2-1,TGCGCCAGCAGCCAAAATCCGGGACCAGGGGGTGAGCAGTTCTTC,CASSQNPGPGGEQFF
.,.,TRBV11-2,TRBJ2-3,TGTGCCAGCAGCTTATCTTACGAGGGATCCACAGATACGCAGTATTTT,CASSLSYEGSTDTQYF
TRBD1,.,TRBV5-5,TRBJ1-6,TGTGCCAGCAGCTGGGACAGGGTAAATTCACCCCTCCACTTT,CASSWDRVNSPLHF
TRBD1,.,TRBV5-1,TRBJ1-1,TGCGCCAGCAGCCCGGACAGGGGAGTAAGCACTGAAGCTTTCTTT,CASSPDRGVSTEAFF
TRBD1,.,TRBV28,TRBJ1-5,TGTGCCAGCAGTGGACAGGTCCGTATCGCAGGGCGGCCCCAGCATTTT,CASSGQVRIAGRPQHF
TRBD2,.,TRBV6-6,TRBJ2-2,TGTGCCAGCAAATCCTCAGCGGGAGAGACCGGGGAGCTGTTTTTT,CASKSSAGETGELFF
TRBD1,.,TRBV5-4,TRBJ2-7,TGTGCCAGCAGCTTAGGACAGGGGCGGAACGAGCAGTACTTC,CASSLGQGRNEQYF
TRBD1,.,TRBV28,TRBJ2-7,TGTGCCAGCAGTCCGCCGGGACAGGGTCGCAGGCAGTACTTC,CASSPPGQGRRQYF